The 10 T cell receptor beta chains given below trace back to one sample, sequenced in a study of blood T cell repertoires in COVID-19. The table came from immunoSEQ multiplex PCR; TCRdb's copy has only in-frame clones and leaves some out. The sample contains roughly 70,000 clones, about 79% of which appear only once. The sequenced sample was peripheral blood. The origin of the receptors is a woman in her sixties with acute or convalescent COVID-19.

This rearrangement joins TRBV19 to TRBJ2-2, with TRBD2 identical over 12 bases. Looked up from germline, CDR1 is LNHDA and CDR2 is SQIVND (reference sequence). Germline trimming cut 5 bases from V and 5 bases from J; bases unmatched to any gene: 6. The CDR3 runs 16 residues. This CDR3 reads CASSSLAGGLTGELFF. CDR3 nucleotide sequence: TGTGCCAGTAGTTCACTAGCGGGGGGCCTTACCGGGGAGCTGTTTTTT.

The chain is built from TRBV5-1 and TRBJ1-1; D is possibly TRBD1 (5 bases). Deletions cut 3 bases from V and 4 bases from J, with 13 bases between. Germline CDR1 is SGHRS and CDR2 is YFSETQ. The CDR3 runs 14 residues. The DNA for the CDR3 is TGCGCCAGCAGCTGGGGGGGTTCGGCCACTGAAGCTTTCTTT. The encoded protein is CASSWGGSATEAFF.

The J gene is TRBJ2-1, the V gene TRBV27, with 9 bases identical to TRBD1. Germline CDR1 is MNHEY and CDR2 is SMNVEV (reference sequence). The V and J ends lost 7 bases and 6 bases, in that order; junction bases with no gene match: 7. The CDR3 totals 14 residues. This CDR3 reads CASTRQGGSNEQFF. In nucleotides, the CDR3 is TGTGCCAGCACTCGACAGGGGGGCAGCAATGAGCAGTTCTTC.

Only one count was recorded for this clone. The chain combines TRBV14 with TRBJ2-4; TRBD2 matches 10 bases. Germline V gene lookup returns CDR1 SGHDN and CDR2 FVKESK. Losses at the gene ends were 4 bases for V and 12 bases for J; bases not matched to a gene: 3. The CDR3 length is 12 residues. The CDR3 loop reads CASSLGLAAQYF. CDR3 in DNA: TGTGCCAGCAGCCTAGGACTAGCGGCTCAGTACTTC.

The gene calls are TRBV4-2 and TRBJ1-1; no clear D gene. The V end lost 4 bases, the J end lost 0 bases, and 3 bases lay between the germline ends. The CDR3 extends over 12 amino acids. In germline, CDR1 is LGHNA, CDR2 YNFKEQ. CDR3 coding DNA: TGTGCCAGCAGCCTCGTGAACACTGAAGCTTTCTTT. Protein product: CASSLVNTEAFF.

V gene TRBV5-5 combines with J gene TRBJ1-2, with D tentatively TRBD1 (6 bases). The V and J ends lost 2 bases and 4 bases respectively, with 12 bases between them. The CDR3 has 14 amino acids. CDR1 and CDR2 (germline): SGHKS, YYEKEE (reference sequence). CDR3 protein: CASSFAGEGYGYTF. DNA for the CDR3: TGTGCCAGCAGCTTTGCAGGGGAAGGCTATGGCTACACCTTC.

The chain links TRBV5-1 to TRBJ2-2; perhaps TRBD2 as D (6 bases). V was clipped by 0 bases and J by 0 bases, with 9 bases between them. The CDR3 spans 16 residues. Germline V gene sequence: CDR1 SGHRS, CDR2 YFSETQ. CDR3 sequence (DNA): TGCGCCAGCAGCTTGGTAGGCGGGACGAACACCGGGGAGCTGTTTTTT. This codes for CASSLVGGTNTGELFF.

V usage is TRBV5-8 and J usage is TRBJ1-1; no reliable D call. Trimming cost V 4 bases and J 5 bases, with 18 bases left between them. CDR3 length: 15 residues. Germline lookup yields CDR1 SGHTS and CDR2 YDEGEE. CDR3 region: CASSRGDRVRTEAFF. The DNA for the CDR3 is TGTGCCAGCAGCCGGGGTGACCGCGTGAGGACTGAAGCTTTCTTT.

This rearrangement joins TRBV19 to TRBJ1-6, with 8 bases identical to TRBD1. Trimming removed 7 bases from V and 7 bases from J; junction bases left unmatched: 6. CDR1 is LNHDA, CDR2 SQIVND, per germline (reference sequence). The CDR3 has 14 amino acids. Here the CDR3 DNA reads TGTGCCAGTAAGTTCCAGGGGGCAAATTCACCCCTCCACTTT. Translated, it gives CASKFQGANSPLHF.

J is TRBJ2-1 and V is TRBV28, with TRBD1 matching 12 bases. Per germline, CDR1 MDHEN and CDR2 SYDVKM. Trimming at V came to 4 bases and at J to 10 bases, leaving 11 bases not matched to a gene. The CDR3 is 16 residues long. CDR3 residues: CASSSAGTGGAGEQFF. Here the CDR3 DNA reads TGTGCCAGCAGTTCCGCGGGGACAGGGGGCGCGGGGGAGCAGTTCTTC.